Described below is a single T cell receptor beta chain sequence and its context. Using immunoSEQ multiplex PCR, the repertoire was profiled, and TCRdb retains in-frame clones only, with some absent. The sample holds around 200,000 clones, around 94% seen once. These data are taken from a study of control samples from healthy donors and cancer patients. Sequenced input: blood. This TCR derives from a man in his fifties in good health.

CDR3 sequence: CASSFTGETEAFF. As DNA, the CDR3 is TGTGCCAGCAGCTTTACAGGGGAGACTGAAGCTTTCTTT. The rearrangement joins TRBV5-4 to TRBJ1-1; 7 bases are shared with TRBD1. CDR3 length equals 13 residues. Unmatched junction bases numbered 3, after V lost 2 bases and J lost 5 bases. Germline values: CDR1 SGHNT, CDR2 YYREEE (reference sequence).